Below, 10 T cell receptor beta chains from the same sample are listed, as sequenced in a study of T-cell reconstitution after alpha-beta-depleted transplantation in children. The TCRbeta library incorporated unique molecular identifiers. MiXCR was run by TCRdb on the PCR reads, yielding one entry per CDR3 protein. The data hold about 300,000 distinct CDR3 sequences, with around a tenth observed a single time. The starting material was PBMCs, obtained before TCRalphabeta/CD19-depleted stem cell transplant. The receptors derive from a boy younger than two with acute myeloid leukemia, due to receive a stem cell transplant.

At least ten counts were recorded for this clonotype. This sequence joins TRBV7-2 and TRBJ2-5, with D perhaps given as TRBD1 or TRBD2 (6 bases each). With 0 bases removed from V and 5 bases from J, the gap between germline ends came to 13 bases. The germline V gene encodes CDR1 SGHTA and CDR2 FQGNSA. This CDR3 is 15 amino acids long. Here the CDR3 DNA reads TGTGCCAGCAGCTTAGCAGAGGGGGAGGTGGAGACCCAGTACTTC. Translating it yields CASSLAEGEVETQYF.

This clonotype has a count of ten or more. The chain uses TRBV7-9 and TRBJ1-2, with D possibly TRBD1 on 6 matching bases. CDR1 SEHNR and CDR2 FQNEAQ come from the germline V gene (reference sequence). The CDR3 is 13 residues long. The ends were cut back, 4 bases at V and 4 bases at J, with 10 bases in the middle. CDR3 residues: CASSSDSSYGYTF. The CDR3 DNA sequence: TGTGCCAGCAGCTCGGACAGTTCCTATGGCTACACCTTC.

This clonotype was counted only a few times. The DNA of the CDR3 is TGTGCCAGTAGTATACGCCGGGGGGCTTACAATGAGCAGTTCTTC. As protein: CASSIRRGAYNEQFF. This chain joins TRBV19 and TRBJ2-1, with a weak D call TRBD2 (7 bases). This CDR3 has 15 residues. CDR1 is LNHDA, CDR2 SQIVND, per germline (reference sequence). The V gene lost 2 bases and the J gene lost 4 bases, with 12 bases spanning the gap.

At least ten counts were recorded for this clonotype. The chain uses TRBV10-2 and TRBJ2-7; 8 bases are shared with TRBD1. Germline trimming cut 2 bases from V and 0 bases from J; bases unmatched to any gene: 3. The V gene's germline CDR1 is WSHSY and CDR2 SAAADI. The CDR3 is made up of 15 amino acids. This chain's CDR3 is CASSELGQGSYEQYF. As DNA, the CDR3 is TGCGCCAGCAGTGAGCTTGGACAGGGCTCCTACGAGCAGTACTTC.

This clonotype was seen just once. The junction departs from the called germline gene at one end, perhaps through a read error. The CDR3 sequence is CASSVRTGSSVNTQAFF. The CDR3 nucleotides read TGTGCCAGCAGCGTCCGGACGGGCAGCTCAGTGAACACTCAAGCTTTCTTT. The chain uses TRBV7-6 and TRBJ1-1; the D is unclear. The CDR3 totals 17 residues. Germline CDR1 reads SGHVS; CDR2 reads FNYEAQ.

This clonotype has at least ten counts. The V call is TRBV7-8, the J call TRBJ1-1; D gene uncertain. Germline values: CDR1 SGHVS, CDR2 FQNEAQ. The V and J ends lost 5 bases and 5 bases respectively, with 9 bases between them. CDR3 length: 12 residues. CDR3 in amino acids: CASSGRMTEAFF. The CDR3 bases are TGTGCCAGCAGCGGACGGATGACTGAAGCTTTCTTT.

This clonotype was counted at least ten times. The rearrangement uses TRBV4-3 and TRBJ2-5; 7 nucleotides line up with TRBD1. V lost 0 bases and J lost 5; bases outside the gene matches: 6. Germline values: CDR1 LGHNA, CDR2 YSLEER. The length of the CDR3 is 15 residues. CDR3 in amino acids: CASSQEDRAEETQYF. CDR3 nucleotides: TGCGCCAGCAGCCAAGAAGACAGGGCGGAGGAGACCCAGTACTTC.

The V call is TRBV28, the J call TRBJ1-1; 7 bases agree with TRBD1. The length of the CDR3 is 15 residues. Germline CDR1 MDHEN, CDR2 SYDVKM. Germline trimming cut 5 bases from V and 2 bases from J; bases unmatched to any gene: 8. CDR3 in DNA: TGTGCCAGCAGTCTCCTTGAGGGGGCAAACACTGAAGCTTTCTTT. Amino acids: CASSLLEGANTEAFF.

This clonotype came up many times. The genes are TRBV7-3 and TRBJ2-4; a weak D match, TRBD1 (6 bases). The CDR3 totals 15 residues. Deletions cut 2 bases from V and 8 bases from J, with 16 bases between. Germline loops: CDR1 SGHTA, CDR2 FQGTGA. The CDR3 loop reads CASSLEAGDRDIQYF. In nucleotides, the CDR3 is TGTGCCAGCAGCTTAGAGGCAGGGGATAGGGACATTCAGTACTTC.

This clonotype has a count of ten or more. This chain joins TRBV12-3 or TRBV12-4 and TRBJ2-3, with 10 bases fitting TRBD1. The ends lost 7 bases at V and 3 bases at J; junction bases unmatched: 7. The CDR3 spans 15 residues. Here the CDR3 reads CASTLGQGWTDTQYF. CDR3 nucleotides: TGTGCCAGCACCCTGGGACAGGGGTGGACAGATACGCAGTATTTT.